The source of this T cell receptor (beta chain) is a study of long-term antiretroviral therapy in people with HIV. The assay, immunoSEQ v3.0, was run at survey level. The repertoire was sequenced with immunoSEQ multiplex PCR; TCRdb's copy has only in-frame clones and lacks some. This sample has around 40,000 clones, with approximately 86% found just once. A note on this clone: Its antigen is currently unknown.

Study-wide findings and caveats: CDR3 length ranges were narrower in HIV repertoires than in controls.

There was at least one pre-ART PBMC sample for each donor, plus at least two post-ART PBMC samples. In each sample, roughly 1-10 million cryopreserved PBMC were present before DNA extraction. This CDR3 contains 14 residues. Deletions cut 4 bases from V and 7 bases from J, with 11 bases between. Germline CDR1 is LGHNA and CDR2 is YSLEER. The V call is TRBV4-3, the J call TRBJ1-6, with D possibly TRBD1 on 5 matching bases. This receptor was taken from a woman in her forties or fifties with HIV. The source was unsorted PBMCs, collected 0.1 years before starting antiretroviral therapy. The CDR3 nucleotides are TGCGCCAGCAGCCTGGCAGGGAGCAATTCACCCCTCCACTTT. It translates to CASSLAGSNSPLHF.